This TCR beta chain was sequenced in a study of blood T cell repertoires in COVID-19. Study in general: Samples came from the United States, Italy and Spain, spanning acute and convalescent COVID-19. PBMCs, B-cell-depleted T cells, or T cells provided the cDNA or gDNA that made up the material.

The CDR3 totals 16 residues. Trimming pared 2 bases from V and 0 bases from J, leaving 11 bases between. CDR1 and CDR2 from the germline V gene are MNHEY and SVGAGI. This clone was seen once. In the original processing: Estimation of nucleated cell counts was performed using reference gene primer amplification. Using immunoSEQ multiplex PCR, the repertoire was profiled, and TCRdb retains in-frame clones only, with some absent. V and J calls and clone size are given by that table; D and trimming were obtained from the DNA. The sample consists of approximately 230,000 clones, around nine tenths of them appearing once.

The clonotype originates from a man older than 75 with acute or convalescent COVID-19. Specimen: peripheral blood. V gene TRBV6-5 combines with J gene TRBJ2-1, with D tentatively TRBD2 (5 bases). CDR3 nucleotides: TGTGCCAGCAGTTACGTACTAGGTAGCTCCTACAATGAGCAGTTCTTC. Its translation is CASSYVLGSSYNEQFF.